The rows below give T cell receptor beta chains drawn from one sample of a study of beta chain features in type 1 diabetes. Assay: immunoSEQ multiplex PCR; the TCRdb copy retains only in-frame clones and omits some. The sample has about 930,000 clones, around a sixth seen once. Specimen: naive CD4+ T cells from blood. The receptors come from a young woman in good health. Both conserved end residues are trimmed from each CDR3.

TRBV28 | ASSQTGGADTQY
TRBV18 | ASSPPPTDTQY
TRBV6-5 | ASSSGRGGYEQY
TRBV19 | ASSIGASGRLTDTQY
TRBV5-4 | ASSLGTGDPYNEQF
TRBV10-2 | ASSESILETQY
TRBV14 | ASSQVTGRNTGELF
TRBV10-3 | AISDERFLSEQY
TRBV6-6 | ASSHHDTHPDNEQF
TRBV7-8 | ASSLWRASGRADTQY
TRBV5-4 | ASSLVPETQY
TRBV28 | ASSGGGTSGSYNEQF
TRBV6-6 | ASSRRGTGDHIQY
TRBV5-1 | ASSFASGSRETQY
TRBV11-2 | ASGAAKQETQY
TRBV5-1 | ASSWPSGAVNEQF
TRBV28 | ASSLSLPTSGNYEQY
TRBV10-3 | AISDPGWGYEQY
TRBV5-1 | ASSYGTSSTYYNEQF
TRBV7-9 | ASSSPASYEQY
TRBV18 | ASSPTSGSSTQY
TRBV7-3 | ASSLLAGGNEQF
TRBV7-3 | ASSPAGSGGELF
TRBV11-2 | ASSTQTSGYSYNEQF
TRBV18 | ASSSLGRGRSGEQY
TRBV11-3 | ASSPRERSINEQF
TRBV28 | ASSLYRRVKIPNRQNTEAF
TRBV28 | ASREGVSGELF
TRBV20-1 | SARRGNTIY
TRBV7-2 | ASSLSYSLSYGYT
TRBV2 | ASSEELVRVNEQF